This T cell receptor beta chain emerged from a study of beta chain features in type 1 diabetes (dated by TCRdb to between 2018 and 2020). For context, the study as a whole: Mean age, gender distribution, total cell number and subset yield were not different between patients and healthy donors. Regulatory and stem cell-like memory subsets were obtained from only 8 patients and about eight healthy donors, while naive and central memory subsets were obtained from all 30 or so donors. Across all samples, approximately 98,000,000 sorted cells were examined, and cell number per subset correlated strongly with RNA yield. In the study, recently diagnosed type 1 diabetes patients and matched healthy donors were compared on the TCRB repertoires of their sorted circulating CD4+ T cell subsets.

The High Capacity cDNA Reverse Transcription Kit was used to reverse transcribe all of the isolated RNA, meaning that expressed TCRB transcripts were what got sequenced. Deep immunoSEQ sequencing was applied to naive, central memory and regulatory T cell samples, giving an average of roughly 3.5 million total reads per sample. After sorted cells were lysed in RLT buffer, RNA was extracted with DNase-treated RNeasy Micro or Mini kits, with the choice depending on cell number. To prevent cross-contamination, every cell subset was processed on its own, while patient and healthy donor samples were processed together. The immunoSEQ multiplex PCR was used to amplify TCRB sequences from cDNA, yielding 87-bp fragments that span the CDR3 region. Sequencing of the amplicons was performed on the Illumina HiSeq platform. The authors' pipeline ran thus. PCR bias was computationally corrected using synthetic template baselines, reads within Hamming distance 2 were collapsed, and singletons that could not be merged were discarded. Reads were aligned to IMGT to assign V, D and J genes, CDR3 length, and insertions or deletions at six rearrangement sites. Within each subset, clonotype counts were normalized to sorted cell number, and only after that were true diversity and Gini coefficients computed with the tcR R package. The overlap coefficient, calculated on TCRB nucleotide sequences, was used to quantify repertoire sharing. Out-of-frame TCRB sequences from naive cells were analyzed to stand in for the pre-selection repertoire. TCRdb stores this immuneACCESS table with in-frame sequences only. Part of the clones is absent; in the studies checked, under half of the shortfall reflects unresolved V genes, and no reason is known for the rest. V, J and clone size were drawn from that table, and D and trimming were deduced from the DNA. The sample table shows 400,000 to 450,000 clones, and about 15% are seen once. The ten largest clones add up to 0.03% to 0.04% of the sample.

There are a few counts of this clone. Its antigen is unknown. No quality values exist for individual bases; no much larger clone is one base distant. The CDR3 spans 17 residues, from the cysteine through the phenylalanine. Just CDR3 DNA is preserved here, 51 bases in frame from base 1. CDR1 is given as MDHEN and CDR2 as SYDVKM, both from the germline V gene. The junction shows trimming of 7 bases on V and 1 base on J, plus 21 bases between the germline ends. Study-wide conclusions, independent of this receptor: Because cDNA rather than genomic DNA was sequenced, highly expressing activated cells could have been over-represented, although no difference in activation and CD3 levels was found between groups. At VDJ recombination sites, patients with type 1 diabetes made fewer insertions and deleted more nucleotides, a pattern implying thymic rearrangement abnormalities. Only small numbers of individuals were included in the HLA sub-analyses, which left unresolved whether HLA type had any influence on TCRB rearrangement. PCR might favor shorter templates, but patient and control samples were amplified and corrected together, so any skew would affect both groups equally. In all four CD4+ subsets, TCRB CDR3 length was moderately but significantly shorter in type 1 diabetes patients. Naive, central memory and regulatory TCRB repertoires appeared to be more similar among patients than among healthy donors.

A single peripheral blood draw of around 0.11 L on average was collected from each donor into heparinised tubes. A BD FACSAria II was used to sort naive, central memory, regulatory and stem cell-like memory CD4+ T cells with a panel that included CD45RO, CCR7, CD25, CD127, CD95 and CD27. Every sorted population had a purity above 95%. PBMCs were isolated right away by Lymphoprep density gradient centrifugation and were stained directly, without culture. Samples were stained and sorted in pairs, with one healthy donor and one patient per experiment, so that batch effects were minimized. Sequencing used naive CD4+ T cells from blood. The sample's cell subset or site label is to be understood as: true naive CD4+ T cells. This chain joins TRBV28 to TRBJ2-3, with a weak D call of TRBD1 (6 bases match). This receptor was identified in a man aged 30 to 45 in good health. The DNA sequence is given as TGTGCCAGCAAAGGACAGAAAAGATTTTCTGGCACAGATACGCAGTATTTT. The resulting protein is CASKGQKRFSGTDTQYF.